The 15 T cell receptor beta chains listed next were all sequenced from one sample in a study of blood T cell repertoires in COVID-19. TCRdb keeps only in-frame clones here, not all; method: immunoSEQ multiplex PCR. Counted here are roughly 230,000 clones, about 83% occurring once; the ten biggest clones make up around 5.9%. The sequenced sample consisted of peripheral blood. The receptor source for this set is a human donor in a cohort sampled during active COVID-19.

The V gene is TRBV28, the J gene TRBJ1-2, with TRBD1 as a possible D gene (5 bases). The CDR3 sequence is 14 residues long. V was pared by 6 bases and J by 5 bases, with 16 bases between. Germline-derived CDR1 and CDR2 are MDHEN and SYDVKM. CDR3 residues: CASSLGQVEYGYTF. The CDR3 nucleotides are TGTGCCAGCAGCTTGGGGCAGGTTGAGTATGGCTACACCTTC.

This chain uses TRBV4-1 with TRBJ1-2; TRBD1 agrees at 8 bases. Germline CDR1 is MGHRA and CDR2 is YSYEKL. The CDR3 consists of 16 residues. V lost 1 base and J lost 5; bases outside the gene matches: 9. The CDR3 reads CASSQGAGGERYGYTF. The CDR3 DNA sequence: TGCGCCAGCAGCCAAGGGGCAGGGGGCGAACGATATGGCTACACCTTC.

The rearrangement uses TRBV5-1 and TRBJ2-3; 9 bases align to TRBD2. The germline V gene encodes CDR1 SGHRS and CDR2 YFSETQ. This CDR3 spans 16 amino acids. Trimming cost V 7 bases and J 3 bases; bases outside gene matches: 12. This CDR3 is CASALALAGRTDTQYF. The CDR3 DNA reads TGCGCCAGCGCGTTAGCGCTAGCGGGGCGTACAGATACGCAGTATTTT. Looking up the rest from reference TRBV5-1 and TRBJ2-3 gives the full variable domain: KAGVTQTPRYLIKTRGQQVTLSCSPISGHRSVSWYQQTPGQGLQFLFEYFSETQRNKGNFPGRFSGRQFSNSRSEMNVSTLELGDSALYLCASALALAGRTDTQYFGPGTRLTVL.

V and J are TRBV27 and TRBJ1-6, with D possibly TRBD1 on 5 matching bases. The CDR3 runs to 17 residues. Per the germline V gene, CDR1 is MNHEY and CDR2 is SMNVEV (reference sequence). The V end was cut by 5 bases, the J end by 7 bases, with 21 bases between. CDR3: CASSPSFKAGYNSPLHF. CDR3 sequence (DNA): TGTGCCAGCAGTCCATCCTTTAAGGCAGGGTACAATTCACCCCTCCACTTT.

This sequence joins TRBV18 and TRBJ1-3; 9 bases map to TRBD1. Trimming took 4 bases from V and 4 from J; bases not matched to a gene: 5. Germline lookup yields CDR1 KGHSH and CDR2 LQKENI. CDR3 length: 15 residues. In DNA form, the CDR3 reads TGTGCCAGCTCACTCCGGGACAGGGTCGGAAACACCATATATTTT. This encodes CASSLRDRVGNTIYF.

V usage is TRBV13 and J usage is TRBJ2-5; weak D call: TRBD2 (6 bases). Germline V gives CDR1 PRHDT, CDR2 FYEKMQ (reference sequence). The CDR3 covers 16 residues. V was clipped by 3 bases and J by 1 base, with 15 bases between them. CDR3 in amino acids: CASSFRSSASQETQYF. The CDR3, as DNA: TGTGCCAGCAGCTTCCGATCTAGCGCCAGCCAAGAGACCCAGTACTTC.

The V call is TRBV19, the J call TRBJ2-5; possibly TRBD1 for D (7 bases). The germline V gene encodes CDR1 LNHDA and CDR2 SQIVND (reference sequence). V was pared by 4 bases and J by 3 bases, with 15 bases between. The CDR3 contains 15 residues. CDR3 residues: CASSTAQGGKETQYF. Here the CDR3 DNA reads TGTGCCAGTAGTACCGCGCAGGGGGGAAAAGAGACCCAGTACTTC. The full variable domain, rest sourced from reference TRBV19 and TRBJ2-5, is DGGITQSPKYLFRKEGQNVTLSCEQNLNHDAMYWYRQDPGQGLRLIYYSQIVNDFQKGDIAEGYSVSREKKESFPLTVTSAQKNPTAFYLCASSTAQGGKETQYFGPGTRLLVL.

The chain couples TRBV28 to TRBJ2-2, with 10 bases that match TRBD2. The trim removed 3 bases at V and 3 bases at J, leaving 4 bases unmatched. The length of the CDR3 is 16 residues. CDR1 MDHEN and CDR2 SYDVKM come from the germline V gene. The CDR3 loop reads CASSFGLAGDTGELFF. The CDR3 nucleotides are TGTGCCAGCAGTTTCGGCCTAGCGGGAGACACCGGGGAGCTGTTTTTT.

CDR3 in DNA: TGTGCCAGCAGCTTTAGGATTAGCGGGGGACAAGAGACCCAGTACTTC. Protein: CASSFRISGGQETQYF. V is TRBV11-2 and J is TRBJ2-5; TRBD2 matches 9 bases. Trimming cost V 3 bases and J 2 bases; bases outside gene matches: 7. The CDR3 length is 16 residues. In germline, CDR1 is SGHAT, CDR2 FQNNGV.

The chain employs TRBV7-2 and TRBJ1-2, with a weak D call TRBD1 (6 bases). The V gene's germline CDR1 is SGHTA and CDR2 FQGNSA. The CDR3 loop spans 13 amino acids. Trimming shortened V by 5 bases and J by 5 bases, and 12 bases separated the two germline ends. The CDR3 here is CASSKQGSYGYTF. In DNA form, the CDR3 reads TGTGCCAGCAGCAAACAGGGTAGTTATGGCTACACCTTC.

In regard to this clone: Other DNA sequences in this sample translate to the same CDR3. This sequence joins TRBV5-1 and TRBJ2-7, with TRBD1 matching over 7 bases. J gave up 3 bases and V 4 bases, and 4 bases lay outside the gene matches. The CDR3 is 13 residues long. Germline-derived CDR1 and CDR2 are SGHRS and YFSETQ. The CDR3 nucleotides read TGCGCCAGCAGCCCAGACAGGGTCTACGAGCAGTACTTC. It encodes CASSPDRVYEQYF.

The CDR3 sequence: CASSFVTGGASNQPQHF. DNA of the CDR3: TGTGCCAGCAGTTTTGTGACAGGGGGCGCGAGCAATCAGCCCCAGCATTTT. The V gene is TRBV28, the J gene TRBJ1-5; 10 positions match TRBD1. Germline lookup yields CDR1 MDHEN and CDR2 SYDVKM. The V gene end was trimmed by 3 bases and the J gene end by 1 base; junction bases not matched to a gene: 6. This CDR3 contains 17 residues.

This chain joins TRBV7-9 and TRBJ2-2; 8 nucleotides align to TRBD2. V lost 2 bases to trimming and J lost 4 bases; unmatched junction nucleotides: 6. The CDR3 loop spans 16 amino acids. Per the germline V gene, CDR1 is SEHNR and CDR2 is FQNEAQ (reference sequence). The CDR3 protein is CASSLRSGSGTGELFF. CDR3 nucleotides: TGTGCCAGCAGCTTACGAAGCGGGAGTGGCACCGGGGAGCTGTTTTTT. The variable domain in full, completed from reference TRBV7-9 and TRBJ2-2, reads DTGVSQNPRHKITKRGQNVTFRCDPISEHNRLYWYRQTLGQGPEFLTYFQNEAQLEKSRLLSDRFSAERPKGSFSTLEIQRTEQGDSAMYLCASSLRSGSGTGELFFGEGSRLTVL.

The rearrangement links TRBV30 to TRBJ2-5, with 9 bases aligning to TRBD2. The germline V gene encodes CDR1 GTSNPN and CDR2 SVGIG (reference sequence). Trimming took 2 bases from V and 1 from J; bases not matched to a gene: 5. The CDR3 consists of 15 residues. The CDR3 is CAWSRGGGGQETQYF. CDR3 in DNA: TGTGCCTGGAGTAGAGGCGGGGGGGGCCAAGAGACCCAGTACTTC. The variable domain in full, with the rest retrieved from reference TRBV30 and TRBJ2-5, is SQTIHQWPATLVQPVGSPLSLECTVEGTSNPNLYWYRQAAGRGLQLLFYSVGIGQISSEVPQNLSASRPQDRQFILSSKKLLLSDSGFYLCAWSRGGGGQETQYFGPGTRLLVL.

The genes are TRBV19 and TRBJ1-4; D possibly corresponds to TRBD1 (6 bases). V was trimmed by 6 bases and J by 0 bases, leaving 14 bases between them. Germline V gene lookup returns CDR1 LNHDA and CDR2 SQIVND (reference sequence). The CDR3 extends over 16 amino acids. DNA for the CDR3: TGTGCCAGTAGAAGACAGGACAGACCAACTAATGAAAAACTGTTTTTT. Translation: CASRRQDRPTNEKLFF.